The T cell receptor beta chain described here comes from a study of early stage breast cancer tumors. Overall study context: Each sample averaged approximately 10-fold read coverage. General observations from the study: In 14 of 16 patients, blood comparison separated tumor from normal breast.

As regards this clone: Its antigen remains unknown.

The CDR3 is made up of 14 amino acids. V was trimmed by 4 bases and J by 5 bases, leaving 14 bases between them. From germline, CDR1 is LGHNA and CDR2 YSLEER. Some clones are missing from TCRdb's copy, which holds only in-frame ones; the method was immunoSEQ multiplex PCR. The sample records some 47,000 clones, roughly 80% being singletons. The TCR comes from a person aged 45-65 years with breast cancer. The chain employs TRBV4-3 and TRBJ2-5; TRBD1 might be the D (6 bases). The sequencing sample was made of blood. In nucleotides, the CDR3 is TGCGCCAGCAGCCTGGGAGCAGGGGAGGAGACCCAGTACTTC. Protein: CASSLGAGEETQYF.